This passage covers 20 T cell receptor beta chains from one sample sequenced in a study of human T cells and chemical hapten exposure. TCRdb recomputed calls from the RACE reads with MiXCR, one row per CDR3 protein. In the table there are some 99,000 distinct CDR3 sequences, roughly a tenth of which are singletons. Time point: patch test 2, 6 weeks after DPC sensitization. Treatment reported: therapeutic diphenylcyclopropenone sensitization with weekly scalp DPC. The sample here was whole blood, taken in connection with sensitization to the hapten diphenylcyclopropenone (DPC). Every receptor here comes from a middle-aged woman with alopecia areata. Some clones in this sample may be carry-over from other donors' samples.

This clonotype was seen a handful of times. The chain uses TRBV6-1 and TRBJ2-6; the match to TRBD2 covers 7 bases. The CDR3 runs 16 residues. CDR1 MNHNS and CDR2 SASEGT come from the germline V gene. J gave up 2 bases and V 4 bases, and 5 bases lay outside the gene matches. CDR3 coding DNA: TGTGCCAGCAGTGTCTCCCGGGGGGCTGGGGCCAACGTCCTGACTTTC. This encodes CASSVSRGAGANVLTF.

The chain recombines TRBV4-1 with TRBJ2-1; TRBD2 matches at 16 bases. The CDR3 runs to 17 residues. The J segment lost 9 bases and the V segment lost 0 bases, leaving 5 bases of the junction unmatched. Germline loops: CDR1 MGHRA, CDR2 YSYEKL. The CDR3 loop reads CASSQDDGTSGGGEQFF. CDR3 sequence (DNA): TGCGCCAGCAGCCAAGATGATGGGACTAGCGGGGGGGGTGAGCAGTTCTTC.

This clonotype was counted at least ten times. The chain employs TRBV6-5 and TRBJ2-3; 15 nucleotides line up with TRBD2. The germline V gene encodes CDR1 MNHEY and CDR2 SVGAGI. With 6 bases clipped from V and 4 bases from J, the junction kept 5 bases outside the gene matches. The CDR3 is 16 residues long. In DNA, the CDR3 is TGTGCCAGCAGCCCGGGACTAGCGGGGGGCGCAGATACGCAGTATTTT. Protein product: CASSPGLAGGADTQYF.

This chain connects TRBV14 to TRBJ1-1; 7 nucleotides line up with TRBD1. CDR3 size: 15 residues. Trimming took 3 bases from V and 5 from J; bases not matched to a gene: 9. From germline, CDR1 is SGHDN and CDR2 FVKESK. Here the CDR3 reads CASSHPRGQNTEAFF. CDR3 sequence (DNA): TGTGCCAGCAGCCATCCAAGGGGGCAGAATACTGAAGCTTTCTTT.

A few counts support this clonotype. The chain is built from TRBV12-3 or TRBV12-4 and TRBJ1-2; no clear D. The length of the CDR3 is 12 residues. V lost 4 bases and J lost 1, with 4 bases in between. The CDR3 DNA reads TGTGCCAGCAGTTCCATTAACTATGGCTACACCTTC. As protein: CASSSINYGYTF.

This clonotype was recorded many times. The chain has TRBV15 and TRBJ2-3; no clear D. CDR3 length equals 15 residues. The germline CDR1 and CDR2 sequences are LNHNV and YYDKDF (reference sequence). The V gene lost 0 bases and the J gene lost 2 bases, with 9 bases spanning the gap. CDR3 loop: CATSRDNTNTDTQYF. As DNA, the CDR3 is TGTGCCACCAGCAGAGATAATACCAACACAGATACGCAGTATTTT.

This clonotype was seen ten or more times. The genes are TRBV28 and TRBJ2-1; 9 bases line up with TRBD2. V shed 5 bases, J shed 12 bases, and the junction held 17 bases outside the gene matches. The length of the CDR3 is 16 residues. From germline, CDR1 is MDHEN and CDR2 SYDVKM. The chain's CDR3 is CASSPPPGGGALVQFF. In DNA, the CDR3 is TGTGCCAGCAGTCCCCCCCCGGGCGGGGGGGCCCTAGTGCAGTTCTTC.

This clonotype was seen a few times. The CDR3 DNA sequence: TGTGCCAGCAGCCAGGCCAGCACCGCTTTCTTT. Translating it yields CASSQASTAFF. J is TRBJ1-1 and V is TRBV6-2 or TRBV6-3; D is undetermined. The CDR3 spans 11 residues. The V and J ends lost 6 bases and 11 bases respectively, with 13 bases between them. Germline V gene sequence: CDR1 MNHEY, CDR2 SVGEGT.

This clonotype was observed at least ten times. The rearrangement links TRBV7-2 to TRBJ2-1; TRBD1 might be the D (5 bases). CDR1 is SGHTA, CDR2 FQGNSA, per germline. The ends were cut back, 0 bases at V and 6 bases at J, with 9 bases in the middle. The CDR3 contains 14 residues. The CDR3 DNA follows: TGTGCCAGCAGCTTAGCGTCCAGGGTCAATGAGCAGTTCTTC. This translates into CASSLASRVNEQFF.

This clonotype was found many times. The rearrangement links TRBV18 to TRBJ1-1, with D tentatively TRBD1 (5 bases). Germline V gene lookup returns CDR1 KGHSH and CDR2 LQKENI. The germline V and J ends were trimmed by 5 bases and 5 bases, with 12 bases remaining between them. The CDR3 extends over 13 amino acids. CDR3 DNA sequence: TGTGCCAGCTCAGGCCAGGGAGATACTGAAGCTTTCTTT. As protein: CASSGQGDTEAFF.

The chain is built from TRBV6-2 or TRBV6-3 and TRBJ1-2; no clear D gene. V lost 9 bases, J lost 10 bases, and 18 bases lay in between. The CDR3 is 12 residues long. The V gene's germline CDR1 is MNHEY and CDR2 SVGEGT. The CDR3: CASQTLPTVYTF. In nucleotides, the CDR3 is TGTGCCAGTCAGACCCTACCCACCGTCTACACCTTC.

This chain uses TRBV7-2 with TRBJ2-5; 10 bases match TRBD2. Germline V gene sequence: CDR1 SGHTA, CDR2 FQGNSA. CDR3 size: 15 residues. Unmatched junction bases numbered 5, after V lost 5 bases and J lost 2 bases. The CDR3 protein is CASSRSGGLQETQYF. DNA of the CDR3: TGTGCCAGCAGCCGTAGCGGGGGGCTTCAAGAGACCCAGTACTTC.

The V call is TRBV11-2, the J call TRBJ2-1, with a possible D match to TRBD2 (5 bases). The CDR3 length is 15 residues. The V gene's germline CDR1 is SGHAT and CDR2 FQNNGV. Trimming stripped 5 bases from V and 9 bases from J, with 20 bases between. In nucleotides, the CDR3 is TGTGCCAGCAGCCTGGGCCCTTACCTAGGGAGTGAGCAGTTCTTC. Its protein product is CASSLGPYLGSEQFF.

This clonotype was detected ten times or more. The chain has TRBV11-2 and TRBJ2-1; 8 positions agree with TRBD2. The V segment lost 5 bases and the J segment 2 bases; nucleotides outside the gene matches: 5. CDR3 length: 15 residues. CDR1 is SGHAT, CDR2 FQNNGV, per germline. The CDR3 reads CASSPGGLAYNEQFF. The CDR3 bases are TGTGCCAGCAGCCCCGGGGGACTAGCCTACAATGAGCAGTTCTTC. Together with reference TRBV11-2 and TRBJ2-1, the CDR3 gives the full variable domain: EAGVAQSPRYKIIEKRQSVAFWCNPISGHATLYWYQQILGQGPKLLIQFQNNGVVDDSQLPKDRFSAERLKGVDSTLKIQPAKLEDSAVYLCASSPGGLAYNEQFFGPGTRLTVL.

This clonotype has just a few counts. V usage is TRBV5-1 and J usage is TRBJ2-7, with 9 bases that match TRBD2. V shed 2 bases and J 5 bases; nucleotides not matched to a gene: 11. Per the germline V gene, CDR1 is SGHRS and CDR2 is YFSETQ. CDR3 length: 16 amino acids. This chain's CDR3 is CASSLAQGLAVDEQYF. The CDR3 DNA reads TGCGCCAGCAGCTTAGCCCAGGGACTAGCTGTGGACGAGCAGTACTTC.

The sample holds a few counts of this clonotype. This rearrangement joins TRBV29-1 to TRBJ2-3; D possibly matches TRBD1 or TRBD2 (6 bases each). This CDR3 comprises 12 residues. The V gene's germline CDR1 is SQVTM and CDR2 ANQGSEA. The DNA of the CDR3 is TGCGGCTGGGGGGCGTTGACAGATACGCAGTATTTT. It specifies CGWGALTDTQYF.

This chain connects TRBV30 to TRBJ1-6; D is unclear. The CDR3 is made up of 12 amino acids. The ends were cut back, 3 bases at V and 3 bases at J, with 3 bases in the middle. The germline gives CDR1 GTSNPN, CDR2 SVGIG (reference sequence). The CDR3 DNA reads TGTGCCTGGAGGGTCTATAATTCACCCCTCCACTTT. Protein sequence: CAWRVYNSPLHF.

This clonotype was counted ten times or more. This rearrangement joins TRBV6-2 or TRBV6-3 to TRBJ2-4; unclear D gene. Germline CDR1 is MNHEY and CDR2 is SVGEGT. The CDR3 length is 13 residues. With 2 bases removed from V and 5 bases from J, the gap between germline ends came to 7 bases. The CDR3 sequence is CASSYGPQNIQYF. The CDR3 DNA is TGTGCCAGCAGTTACGGGCCCCAAAACATTCAGTACTTC.

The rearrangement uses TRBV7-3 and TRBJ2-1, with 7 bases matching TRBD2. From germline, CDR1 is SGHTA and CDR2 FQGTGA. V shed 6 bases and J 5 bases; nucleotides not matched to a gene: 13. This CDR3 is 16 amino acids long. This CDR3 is CASSTPGASGNNEQFF. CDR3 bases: TGTGCCAGCAGTACGCCCGGGGCTAGCGGAAACAATGAGCAGTTCTTC.

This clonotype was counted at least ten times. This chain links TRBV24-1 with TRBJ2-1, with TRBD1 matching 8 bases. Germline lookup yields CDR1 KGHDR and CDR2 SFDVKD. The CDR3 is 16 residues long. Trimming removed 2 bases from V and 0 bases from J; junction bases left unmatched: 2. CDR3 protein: CATSDSGQASYNEQFF. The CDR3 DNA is TGTGCCACCAGTGATTCGGGACAGGCCTCCTACAATGAGCAGTTCTTC.